Listed below are T cell receptor beta chains from one sample, sequenced in a study of radiotherapy plus CTLA-4 blockade in lung cancer. Data came from immunoSEQ multiplex PCR; TCRdb stores just in-frame clones and leaves some out. The table records tens of thousands of clones, 70% to 90% of them present only once. The material sequenced was peripheral blood, taken from a patient treated with radiotherapy plus ipilimumab. These receptors were collected from a human donor with non-small cell lung cancer whose response to radiotherapy plus ipilimumab could not be evaluated. CDR3s include the opening cysteine and the closing phenylalanine or tryptophan. D genes are given only for firm matches. Not all rows give a size; the values are once, few, many and, for expanded clones, a class.

V gene	D gene	J gene	clone size	CDR3 DNA	CDR3 protein
TRBV28	TRBD1	TRBJ1-1	NA	TGTGCCAGCAGTTCGGACAGGGCCACTGAAGCTTTCTTT	CASSSDRATEAFF
TRBV25-1	TRBD1	TRBJ1-1	NA	TGTGCCAGCAGTACCCGACAGGGGGATGGTGAAGCTTTCTTT	CASSTRQGDGEAFF
TRBV5-1	TRBD2	TRBJ2-7	NA	TGCGCCAGCAGCCCGGGGGGGGCAGGGAATTACGAGCAGTACTTC	CASSPGGAGNYEQYF
TRBV29-1	NA	TRBJ1-2	once	TGCAGCGTTGGTCTAGATGGCTACACCTTC	CSVGLDGYTF
TRBV2	TRBD2	TRBJ2-5	NA	TGTGCCAGCAGTGGGACTAGCGGGTATCAAGAGACCCAGTACTTC	CASSGTSGYQETQYF
TRBV9	NA	TRBJ2-3	NA	TGTGCCAGCAGCGCGGACAGAAAGGATACGCAGTATTTT	CASSADRKDTQYF
TRBV28	TRBD1	TRBJ2-7	NA	TGTGCCAGCAGTCCCTGGACAGGCACCCTCTACGAGCAGTACTTC	CASSPWTGTLYEQYF
TRBV14	NA	TRBJ2-1	NA	TGTGCCAGCAGCCCTTTACAAGCGCCTTTGAACAATGAGCAGTTCTTC	CASSPLQAPLNNEQFF
TRBV11-2	NA	TRBJ1-2	NA	TGTGCCAGCAGCTCGATTAGAGAGATCCGCGCCGGAGGCTATGGCTACACCTTC	CASSSIREIRAGGYGYTF
TRBV27	TRBD1	TRBJ2-7	NA	TGTGCCAGCAGTTCCTTTCGGGCGGCAGGGGGAGCGTACGAGCAGTACTTC	CASSSFRAAGGAYEQYF
TRBV7-3	TRBD2	TRBJ2-3	NA	TGTGCCAGCAGCTTAAGAGGGACTACTAGCACAGATACGCAGTATTTT	CASSLRGTTSTDTQYF
TRBV6-1	NA	TRBJ2-3	NA	TGTGCCAGCAGTGAAAACCACAGGGAACTCACAGATACGCAGTATTTT	CASSENHRELTDTQYF
TRBV7-3	NA	TRBJ1-2	NA	TGTGCCAGCAGCTTAAACAGGGCGGATGGCTACACCTTC	CASSLNRADGYTF
TRBV28	TRBD1	TRBJ1-1	NA	TGTGCCAGCTTCCCGGGACAGAGGAACACTGAAGCTTTCTTT	CASFPGQRNTEAFF
TRBV10-3	NA	TRBJ1-4	NA	TGTGCGGTTCAGGGGACTAATGAAAAACTGTTTTTT	CAVQGTNEKLFF
TRBV30	NA	TRBJ1-1	NA	TGTGCCTGGAGTGTTACGGCGGGCACTGAAGCTTTCTTT	CAWSVTAGTEAFF
TRBV29-1	TRBD1	TRBJ1-1	NA	TGCAGCGTTGATTCGACAGGGGATGGGTACACTGAAGCTTTCTTT	CSVDSTGDGYTEAFF
TRBV6-6	TRBD2	TRBJ2-3	NA	TGTGCCAGCAGTGGACTAGCGGGAGTAGCGGATACGCAGTATTTT	CASSGLAGVADTQYF
TRBV28	NA	TRBJ1-1	NA	TGTGCCAGCAGTCCCTATCAGGGTCTGAACACTGAAGCTTTCTTT	CASSPYQGLNTEAFF
TRBV5-1	NA	TRBJ1-5	NA	TGCGCCAGCAGCTTGGATTCAACAGGGAATCAGCCCCAGCATTTT	CASSLDSTGNQPQHF
TRBV2	TRBD1	TRBJ1-2	NA	TGTGCCAGCAATGAATGGATAAAAGGAACAGGGGGCGCGGAAGGCTACACCTTC	CASNEWIKGTGGAEGYTF
TRBV9	TRBD2	TRBJ2-1	NA	TGTGCCAGCAGCGTCTCCGGGACTAGCGGCTACAATGAGCAGTTCTTC	CASSVSGTSGYNEQFF
TRBV28	TRBD1	TRBJ1-1	NA	TGTGCCAGCAGTTTAAAGCCGTTTCGACAGGGGGCCGAAGCTTTCTTT	CASSLKPFRQGAEAFF
TRBV9	NA	TRBJ2-3	NA	TGTGCCAGCAGCGTAGAGGGGGGCACAGATACGCAGTATTTT	CASSVEGGTDTQYF
TRBV29-1	NA	TRBJ2-7	NA	TGCAGCGTTGACGGGAGACCGGGGGTTTACGAGCAGTACTTC	CSVDGRPGVYEQYF
TRBV7-9	NA	TRBJ1-3	NA	TGTGCCAGCAGCCTCTCGGGGGGAAACACCATATATTTT	CASSLSGGNTIYF
TRBV2	NA	TRBJ1-4	few	TGTGCCAGCAGTGAAATTTATGAGTATGGGGGCGAGACTTTT	CASSEIYEYGGETF
TRBV7-2	TRBD1	TRBJ2-7	NA	TGTGCCAGCAGCTTTTATGTGACAGGGGAGCAGTACTTC	CASSFYVTGEQYF
TRBV27	TRBD1	TRBJ1-1	NA	TGTGCCAGCGTGGGACAGGGGTTCACTGAAGCTTTCTTT	CASVGQGFTEAFF
TRBV5-1	TRBD2	TRBJ2-2	NA	TGCGCCAGCAGCGCCCTAGCGGGAGGCACCGGGGAGCTGTTTTTT	CASSALAGGTGELFF
TRBV28	TRBD1	TRBJ2-7	few	TGTGCCAGCAGTTTATTCCGGACAGGAAGGTCCTACGAGCAGTACTTC	CASSLFRTGRSYEQYF
TRBV4-3	NA	TRBJ2-2	NA	TGCGCCAGCAGCCAAGACAGGGCGAACACCGGGGAGCTGTTTTTT	CASSQDRANTGELFF